This TCR beta chain derives from a study of CD8 T cells in ankylosing spondylitis. In its sample, this clonotype was seen many times. Its specificity is unknown. Trimming at V came to 5 bases and at J to 1 base, leaving 4 bases not matched to a gene. This CDR3 has 14 residues. Quantitative molecular-barcoded 5'-RACE generated the TCR beta libraries. TCRdb processed the 5' RACE reads anew with MiXCR; each CDR3 protein has one entry. Counted here are hundreds of thousands of distinct CDR3 sequences, under 30% occurring once; the ten biggest clones make up about 6.9%. Whole-study results and caveats: Disease-linked clones were CD8+ and relatively rare in peripheral blood. There was reportedly significant enrichment of clones that were disease-linked in matched ankylosing spondylitis synovial fluid. It appeared that ankylosing spondylitis blood was characterized by a TCR beta motif of seven or eight highly homologous variants.

The sequenced sample consisted of blood, either unsorted or a sorted T cell fraction (not recorded which). The sequence was collected from a male donor with ankylosing spondylitis or in good health (not recorded which). This rearrangement joins TRBV12-3 or TRBV12-4 to TRBJ1-2; 7 nucleotides agree with TRBD1. CDR3: CASSPSGGNYGYTF. CDR3 coding DNA: TGTGCCAGCAGTCCCTCAGGGGGTAACTATGGCTACACCTTC.